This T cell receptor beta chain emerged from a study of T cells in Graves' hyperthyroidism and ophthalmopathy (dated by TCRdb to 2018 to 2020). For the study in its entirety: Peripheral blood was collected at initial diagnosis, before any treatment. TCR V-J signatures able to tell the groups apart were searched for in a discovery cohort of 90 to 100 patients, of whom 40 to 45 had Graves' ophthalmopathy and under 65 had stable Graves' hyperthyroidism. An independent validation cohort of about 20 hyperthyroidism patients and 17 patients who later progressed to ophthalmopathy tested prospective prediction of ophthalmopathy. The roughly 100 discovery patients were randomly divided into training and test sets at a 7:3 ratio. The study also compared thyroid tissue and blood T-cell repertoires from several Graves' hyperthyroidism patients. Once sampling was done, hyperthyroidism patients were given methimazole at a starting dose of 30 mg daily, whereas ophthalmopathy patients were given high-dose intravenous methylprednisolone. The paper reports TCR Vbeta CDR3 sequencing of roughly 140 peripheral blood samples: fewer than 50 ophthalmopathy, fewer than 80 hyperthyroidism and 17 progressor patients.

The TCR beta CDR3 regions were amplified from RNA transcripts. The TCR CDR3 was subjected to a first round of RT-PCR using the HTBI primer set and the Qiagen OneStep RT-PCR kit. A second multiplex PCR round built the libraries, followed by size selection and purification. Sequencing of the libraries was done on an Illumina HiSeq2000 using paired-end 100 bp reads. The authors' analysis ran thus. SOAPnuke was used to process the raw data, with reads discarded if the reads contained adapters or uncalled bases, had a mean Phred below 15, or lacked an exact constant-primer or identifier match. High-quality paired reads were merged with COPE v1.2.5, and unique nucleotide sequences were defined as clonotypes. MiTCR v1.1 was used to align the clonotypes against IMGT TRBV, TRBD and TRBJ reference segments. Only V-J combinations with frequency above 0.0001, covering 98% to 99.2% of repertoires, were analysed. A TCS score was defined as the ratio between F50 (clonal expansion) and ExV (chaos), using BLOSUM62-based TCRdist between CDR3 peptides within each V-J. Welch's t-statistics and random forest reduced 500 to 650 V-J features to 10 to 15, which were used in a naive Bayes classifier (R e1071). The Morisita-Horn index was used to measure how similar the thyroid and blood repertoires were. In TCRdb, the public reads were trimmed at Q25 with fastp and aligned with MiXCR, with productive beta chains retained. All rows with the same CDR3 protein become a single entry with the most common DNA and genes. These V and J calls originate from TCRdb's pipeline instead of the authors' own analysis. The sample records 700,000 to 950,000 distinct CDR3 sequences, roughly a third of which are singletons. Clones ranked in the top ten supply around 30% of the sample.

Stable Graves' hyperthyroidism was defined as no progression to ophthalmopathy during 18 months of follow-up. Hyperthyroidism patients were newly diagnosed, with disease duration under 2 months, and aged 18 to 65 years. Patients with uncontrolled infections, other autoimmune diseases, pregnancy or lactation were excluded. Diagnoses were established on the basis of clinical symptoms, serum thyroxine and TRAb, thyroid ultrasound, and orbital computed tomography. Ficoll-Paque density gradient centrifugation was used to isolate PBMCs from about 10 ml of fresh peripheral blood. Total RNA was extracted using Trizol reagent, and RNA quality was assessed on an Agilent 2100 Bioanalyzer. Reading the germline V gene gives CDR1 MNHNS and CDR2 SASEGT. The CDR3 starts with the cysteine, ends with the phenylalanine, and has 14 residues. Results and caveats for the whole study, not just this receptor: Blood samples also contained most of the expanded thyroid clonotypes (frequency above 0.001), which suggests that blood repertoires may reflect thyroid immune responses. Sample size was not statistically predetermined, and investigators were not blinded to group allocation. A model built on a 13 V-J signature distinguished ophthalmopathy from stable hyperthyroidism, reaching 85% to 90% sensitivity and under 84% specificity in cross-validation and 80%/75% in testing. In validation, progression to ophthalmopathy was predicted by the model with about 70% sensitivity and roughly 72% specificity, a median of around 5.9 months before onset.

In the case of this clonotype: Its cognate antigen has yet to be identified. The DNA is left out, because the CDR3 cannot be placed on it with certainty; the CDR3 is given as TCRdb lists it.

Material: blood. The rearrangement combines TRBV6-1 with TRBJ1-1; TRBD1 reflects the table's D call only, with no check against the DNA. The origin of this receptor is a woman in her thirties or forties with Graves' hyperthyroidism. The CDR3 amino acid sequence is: CASGDNEQFFGAFF.